This T cell receptor (beta chain) was sequenced for a study of shared clonotypes between healthy human individuals. The CDR3 totals 13 residues. Trimming stripped 1 base from V and 4 bases from J, with 8 bases between. Germline loops: CDR1 SGHAT, CDR2 FQNNGV. In regard to this clone: The sample carries other DNA sequences with the same CDR3.

This table comes from immunoSEQ multiplex PCR, and its TCRdb copy is limited to in-frame clones, with some not included. The repertoire holds about 1.5 million clones, nearly 99% seen once, with roughly 0.42% in the top ten. This sequence joins TRBV11-2 and TRBJ2-7, with D hard to call. The sample consisted of naive CD4+ T cells sorted from blood. Subset specified: CD45RA+ positively selected. This sequence was found in a man aged 30 to 45 in good health. CDR3 sequence (DNA): TGTGCCAGCAGCTTAGGGGGAAGTTACGAGCAGTACTTC. It encodes CASSLGGSYEQYF. The complete variable domain, with remaining parts taken from reference TRBV11-2 and TRBJ2-7, reads EAGVAQSPRYKIIEKRQSVAFWCNPISGHATLYWYQQILGQGPKLLIQFQNNGVVDDSQLPKDRFSAERLKGVDSTLKIQPAKLEDSAVYLCASSLGGSYEQYFGPGTRLTVT.